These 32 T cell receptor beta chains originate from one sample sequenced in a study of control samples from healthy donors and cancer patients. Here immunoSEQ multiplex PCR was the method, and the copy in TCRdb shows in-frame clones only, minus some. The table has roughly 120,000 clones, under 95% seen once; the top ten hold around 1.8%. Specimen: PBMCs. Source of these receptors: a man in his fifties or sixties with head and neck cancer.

CDR3 in amino acids: CATKSVGDTQYF. CDR3 DNA sequence: TGTGCCACCAAGAGTGTGGGAGATACGCAGTATTTT. The J gene is TRBJ2-3, the V gene TRBV24-1; D remains unclear. The germline gives CDR1 KGHDR, CDR2 SFDVKD. This CDR3 comprises 12 residues. V lost 8 bases to trimming and J lost 5 bases, with 10 bases between them.

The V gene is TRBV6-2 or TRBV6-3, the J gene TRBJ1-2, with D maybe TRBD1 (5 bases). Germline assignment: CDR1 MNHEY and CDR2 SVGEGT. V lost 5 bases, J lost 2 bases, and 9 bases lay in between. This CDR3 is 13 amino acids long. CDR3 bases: TGTGCCAGCAGTAATCGACAGAACTATGGCTACACCTTC. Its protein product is CASSNRQNYGYTF.

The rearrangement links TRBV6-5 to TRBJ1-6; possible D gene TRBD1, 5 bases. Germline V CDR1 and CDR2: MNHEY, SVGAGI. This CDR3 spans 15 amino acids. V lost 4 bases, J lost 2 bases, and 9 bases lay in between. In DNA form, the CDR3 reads TGTGCCAGCAGTTCCGGGGGACCCTATAATTCACCCCTCCACTTT. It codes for CASSSGGPYNSPLHF.

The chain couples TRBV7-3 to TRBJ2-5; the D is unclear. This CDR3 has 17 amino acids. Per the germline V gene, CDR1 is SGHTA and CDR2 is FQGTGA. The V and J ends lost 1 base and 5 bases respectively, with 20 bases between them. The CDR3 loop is CASSLRGRQVPRETQYF. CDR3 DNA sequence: TGTGCCAGCAGCTTAAGGGGTCGTCAGGTCCCACGGGAGACCCAGTACTTC.

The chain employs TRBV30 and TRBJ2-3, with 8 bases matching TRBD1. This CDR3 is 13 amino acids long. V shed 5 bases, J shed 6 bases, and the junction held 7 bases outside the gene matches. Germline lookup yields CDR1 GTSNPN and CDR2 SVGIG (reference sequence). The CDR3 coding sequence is TGTGCCTGGGACAGGGGCACCTCCGATACGCAGTATTTT. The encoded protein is CAWDRGTSDTQYF.

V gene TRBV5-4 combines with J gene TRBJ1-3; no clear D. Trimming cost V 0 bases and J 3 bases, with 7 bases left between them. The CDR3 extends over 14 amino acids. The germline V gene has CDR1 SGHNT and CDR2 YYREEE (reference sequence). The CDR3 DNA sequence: TGTGCCAGCAGCTTGGGTATGAATGGAAACACCATATATTTT. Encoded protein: CASSLGMNGNTIYF.

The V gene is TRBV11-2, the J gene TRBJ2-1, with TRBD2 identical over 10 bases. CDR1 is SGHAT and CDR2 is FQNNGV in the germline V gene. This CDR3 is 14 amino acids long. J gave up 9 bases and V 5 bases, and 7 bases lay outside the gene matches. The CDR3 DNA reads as TGTGCCAGCAGCGGAGCGGGGGGGCCGGGTGAGCAGTTCTTC. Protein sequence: CASSGAGGPGEQFF.

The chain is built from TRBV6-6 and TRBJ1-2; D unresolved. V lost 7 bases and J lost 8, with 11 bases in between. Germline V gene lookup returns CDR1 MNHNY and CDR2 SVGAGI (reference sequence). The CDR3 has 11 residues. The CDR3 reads CASMEGWGYTF. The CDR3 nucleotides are TGTGCCAGCATGGAGGGCTGGGGCTACACCTTC.

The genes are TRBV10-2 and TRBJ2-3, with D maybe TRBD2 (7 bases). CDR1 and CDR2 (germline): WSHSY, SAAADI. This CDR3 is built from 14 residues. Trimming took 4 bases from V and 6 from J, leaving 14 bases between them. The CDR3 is CASSVTGGGDTQYF. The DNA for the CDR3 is TGCGCCAGCAGTGTAACGGGGGGCGGGGATACGCAGTATTTT.

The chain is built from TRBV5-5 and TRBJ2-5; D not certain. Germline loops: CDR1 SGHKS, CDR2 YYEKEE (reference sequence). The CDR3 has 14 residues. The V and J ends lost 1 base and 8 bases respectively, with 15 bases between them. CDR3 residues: CASSLPELVVTQYF. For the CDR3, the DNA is TGTGCCAGCAGCTTGCCGGAATTGGTAGTAACCCAGTACTTC.

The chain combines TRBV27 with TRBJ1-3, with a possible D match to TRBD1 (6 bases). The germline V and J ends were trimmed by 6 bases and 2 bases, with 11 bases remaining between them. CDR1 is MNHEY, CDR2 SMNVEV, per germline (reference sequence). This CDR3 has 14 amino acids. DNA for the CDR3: TGTGCCAGCAGAACAGGGTTGGCTGGAAACACCATATATTTT. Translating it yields CASRTGLAGNTIYF.

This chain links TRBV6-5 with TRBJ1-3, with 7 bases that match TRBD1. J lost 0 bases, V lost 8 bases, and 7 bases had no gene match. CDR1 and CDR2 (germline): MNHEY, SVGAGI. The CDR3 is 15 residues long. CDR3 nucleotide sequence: TGTGCCAGCGGGGGGGACAGATTCTCTGGAAACACCATATATTTT. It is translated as CASGGDRFSGNTIYF.

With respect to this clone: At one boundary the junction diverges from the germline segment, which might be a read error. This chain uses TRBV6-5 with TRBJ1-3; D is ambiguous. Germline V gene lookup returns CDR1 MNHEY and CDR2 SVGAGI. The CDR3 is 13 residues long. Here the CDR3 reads CASRTSSGHTIYF. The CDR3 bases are TGTGCCAGCAGGACGAGTTCTGGACACACCATATATTTT.

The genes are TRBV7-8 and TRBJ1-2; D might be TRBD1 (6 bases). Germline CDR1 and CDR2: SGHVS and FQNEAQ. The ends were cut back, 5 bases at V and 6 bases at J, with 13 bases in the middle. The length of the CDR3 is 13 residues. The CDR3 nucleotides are TGTGCCAGCAGCGGTACAGGGACGGATGGCTACACCTTC. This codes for CASSGTGTDGYTF.

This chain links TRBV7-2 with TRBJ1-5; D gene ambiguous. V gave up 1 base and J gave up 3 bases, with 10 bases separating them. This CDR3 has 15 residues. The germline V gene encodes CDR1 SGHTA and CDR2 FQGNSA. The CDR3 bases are TGTGCCAGCAGCTTAGGGTCGATTATCAATCAGCCCCAGCATTTT. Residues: CASSLGSIINQPQHF.

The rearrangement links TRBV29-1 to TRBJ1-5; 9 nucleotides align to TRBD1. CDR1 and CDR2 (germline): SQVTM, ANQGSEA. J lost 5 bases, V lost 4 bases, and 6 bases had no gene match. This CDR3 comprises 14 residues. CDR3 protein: CSVAGTGRDQPQHF. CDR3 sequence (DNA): TGCAGCGTTGCGGGGACAGGGAGGGATCAGCCCCAGCATTTT.

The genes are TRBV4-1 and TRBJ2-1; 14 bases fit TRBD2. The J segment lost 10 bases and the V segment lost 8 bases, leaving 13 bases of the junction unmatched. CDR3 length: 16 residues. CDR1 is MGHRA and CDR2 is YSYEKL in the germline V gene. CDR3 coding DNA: TGCGCCAGCGCGCGGATGACTAGCGGGGGGGCCGGCGAGCAGTTCTTC. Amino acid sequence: CASARMTSGGAGEQFF.

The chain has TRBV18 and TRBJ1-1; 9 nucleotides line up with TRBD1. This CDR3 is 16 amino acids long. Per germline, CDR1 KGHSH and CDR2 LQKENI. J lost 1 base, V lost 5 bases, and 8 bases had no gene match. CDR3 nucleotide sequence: TGTGCCAGCTCAGTCGGGACAGGGCTTGGGAACACTGAAGCTTTCTTT. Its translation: CASSVGTGLGNTEAFF.

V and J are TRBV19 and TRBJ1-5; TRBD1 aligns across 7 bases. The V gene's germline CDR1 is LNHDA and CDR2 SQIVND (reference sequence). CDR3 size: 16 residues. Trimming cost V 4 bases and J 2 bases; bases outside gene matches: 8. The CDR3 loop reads CASSKRQGGGNQPQHF. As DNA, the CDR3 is TGTGCCAGTAGTAAACGACAGGGTGGGGGCAATCAGCCCCAGCATTTT.

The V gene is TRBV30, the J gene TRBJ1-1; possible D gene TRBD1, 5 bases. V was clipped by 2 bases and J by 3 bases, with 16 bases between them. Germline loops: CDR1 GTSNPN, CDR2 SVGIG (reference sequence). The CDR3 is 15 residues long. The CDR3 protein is CAWSTPWGRDTEAFF. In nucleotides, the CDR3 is TGTGCCTGGAGTACCCCCTGGGGACGGGACACTGAAGCTTTCTTT.

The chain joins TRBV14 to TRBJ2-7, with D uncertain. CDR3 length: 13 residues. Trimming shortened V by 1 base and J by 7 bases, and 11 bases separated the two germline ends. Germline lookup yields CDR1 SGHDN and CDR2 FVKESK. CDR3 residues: CASSQADPREQYF. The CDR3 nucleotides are TGTGCCAGCAGCCAAGCCGACCCGCGGGAGCAGTACTTC.

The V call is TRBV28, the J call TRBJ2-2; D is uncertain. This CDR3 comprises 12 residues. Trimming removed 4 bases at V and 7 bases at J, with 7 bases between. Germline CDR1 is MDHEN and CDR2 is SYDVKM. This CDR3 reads CASSWGGGELFF. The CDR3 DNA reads TGTGCCAGCAGTTGGGGTGGCGGGGAGCTGTTTTTT.

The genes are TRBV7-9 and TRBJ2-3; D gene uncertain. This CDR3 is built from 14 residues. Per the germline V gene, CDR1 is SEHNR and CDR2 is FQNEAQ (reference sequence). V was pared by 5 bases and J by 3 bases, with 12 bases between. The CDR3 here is CASSRVFLTDTQYF. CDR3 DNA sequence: TGTGCCAGCAGCCGGGTCTTCTTAACAGATACGCAGTATTTT.

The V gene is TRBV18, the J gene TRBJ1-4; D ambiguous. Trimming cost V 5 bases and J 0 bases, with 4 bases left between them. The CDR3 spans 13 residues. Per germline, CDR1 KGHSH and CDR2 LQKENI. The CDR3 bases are TGTGCCAGCTCAGTGACAACTAATGAAAAACTGTTTTTT. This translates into CASSVTTNEKLFF.

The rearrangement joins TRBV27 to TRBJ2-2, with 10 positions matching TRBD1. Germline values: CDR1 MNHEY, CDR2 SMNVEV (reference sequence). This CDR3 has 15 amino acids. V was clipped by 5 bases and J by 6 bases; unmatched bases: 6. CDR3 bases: TGTGCCAGCAGTGGGGGACAGGGGTTCTCCGGGGAGCTGTTTTTT. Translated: CASSGGQGFSGELFF.

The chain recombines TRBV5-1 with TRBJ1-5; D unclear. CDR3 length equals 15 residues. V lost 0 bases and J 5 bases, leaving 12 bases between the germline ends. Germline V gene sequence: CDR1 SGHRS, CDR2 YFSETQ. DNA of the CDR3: TGCGCCAGCAGCTTGGAGGGAGGAAGGCATCAGCCCCAGCATTTT. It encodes CASSLEGGRHQPQHF.

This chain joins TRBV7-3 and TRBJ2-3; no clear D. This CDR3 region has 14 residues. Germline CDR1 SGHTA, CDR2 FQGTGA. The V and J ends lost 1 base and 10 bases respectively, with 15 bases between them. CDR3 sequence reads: CASSLSPAPTAQYF. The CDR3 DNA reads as TGTGCCAGCAGCTTAAGCCCCGCGCCCACGGCGCAGTATTTT.

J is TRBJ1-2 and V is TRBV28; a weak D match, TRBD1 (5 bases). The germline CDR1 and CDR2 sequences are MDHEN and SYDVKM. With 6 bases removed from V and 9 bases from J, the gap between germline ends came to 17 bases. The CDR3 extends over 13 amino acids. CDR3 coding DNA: TGTGCCAGCAGAACCGGGACGACGATTAGCTACACCTTC. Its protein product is CASRTGTTISYTF.

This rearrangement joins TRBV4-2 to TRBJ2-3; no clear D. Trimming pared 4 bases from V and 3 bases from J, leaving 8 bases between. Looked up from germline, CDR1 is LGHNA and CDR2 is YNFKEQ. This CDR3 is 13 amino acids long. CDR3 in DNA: TGTGCCAGCAGCCCACAACGGACAGATACGCAGTATTTT. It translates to CASSPQRTDTQYF.

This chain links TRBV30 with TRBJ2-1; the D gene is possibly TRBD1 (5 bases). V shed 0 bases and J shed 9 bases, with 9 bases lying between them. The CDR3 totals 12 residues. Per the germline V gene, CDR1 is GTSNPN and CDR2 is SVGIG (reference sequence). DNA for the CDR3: TGTGCCTGGAGTGTGGGGCCTCGTGAGCAGTTCTTC. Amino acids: CAWSVGPREQFF. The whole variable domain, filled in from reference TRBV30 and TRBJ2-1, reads SQTIHQWPATLVQPVGSPLSLECTVEGTSNPNLYWYRQAAGRGLQLLFYSVGIGQISSEVPQNLSASRPQDRQFILSSKKLLLSDSGFYLCAWSVGPREQFFGPGTRLTVL.

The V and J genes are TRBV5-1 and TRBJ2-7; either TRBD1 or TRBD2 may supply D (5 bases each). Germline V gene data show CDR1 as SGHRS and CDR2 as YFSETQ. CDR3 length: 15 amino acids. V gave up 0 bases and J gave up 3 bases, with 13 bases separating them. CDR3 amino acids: CASSLADGTYYEQYF. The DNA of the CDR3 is TGCGCCAGCAGCTTGGCCGACGGGACCTACTACGAGCAGTACTTC. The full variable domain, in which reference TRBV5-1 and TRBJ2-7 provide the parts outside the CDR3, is KAGVTQTPRYLIKTRGQQVTLSCSPISGHRSVSWYQQTPGQGLQFLFEYFSETQRNKGNFPGRFSGRQFSNSRSEMNVSTLELGDSALYLCASSLADGTYYEQYFGPGTRLTVT.

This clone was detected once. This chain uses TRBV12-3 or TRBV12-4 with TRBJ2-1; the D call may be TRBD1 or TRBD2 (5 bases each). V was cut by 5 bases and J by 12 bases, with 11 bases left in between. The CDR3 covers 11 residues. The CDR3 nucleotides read TGTGCCAGCAGTGAGGGGTTCGGGCAGTTCTTC. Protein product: CASSEGFGQFF.